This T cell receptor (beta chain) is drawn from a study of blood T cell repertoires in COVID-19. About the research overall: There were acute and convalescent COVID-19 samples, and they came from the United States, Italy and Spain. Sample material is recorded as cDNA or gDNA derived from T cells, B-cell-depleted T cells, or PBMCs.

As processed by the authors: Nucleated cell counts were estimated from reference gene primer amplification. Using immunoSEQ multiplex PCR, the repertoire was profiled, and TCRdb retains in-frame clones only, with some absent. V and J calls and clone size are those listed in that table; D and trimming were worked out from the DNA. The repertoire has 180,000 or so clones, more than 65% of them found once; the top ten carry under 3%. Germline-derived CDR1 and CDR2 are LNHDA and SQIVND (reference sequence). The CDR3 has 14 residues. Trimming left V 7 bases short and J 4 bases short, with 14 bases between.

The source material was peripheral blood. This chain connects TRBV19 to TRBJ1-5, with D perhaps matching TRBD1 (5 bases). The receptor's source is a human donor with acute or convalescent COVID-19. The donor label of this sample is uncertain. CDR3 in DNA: TGTGCCAGTACCAAAACGGGGGGGAATCAGCCCCAGCATTTT. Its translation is CASTKTGGNQPQHF.